This T cell receptor (beta chain) was found in a study of blood T cell repertoires in COVID-19. About the research overall: Sites in the United States, Italy and Spain provided acute and convalescent COVID-19 samples. In each case, the material was cDNA or gDNA derived from T cells, B-cell-depleted T cells, or PBMCs.

CDR1 and CDR2 from the germline V gene are SGHTA and FQGNSA. The CDR3 is 14 residues long. Trimming shortened V by 2 bases and J by 6 bases, and 11 bases separated the two germline ends. In the original workflow: The authors estimated nucleated cell counts from reference gene primer amplification. Only in-frame clones appear in the TCRdb table, and some are missing; sequencing was by immunoSEQ multiplex PCR. That table furnishes V, J and clone size, whereas the DNA furnished D and trimming. The data show about 140,000 clones, almost 90% seen once. The specimen was peripheral blood. The chain employs TRBV7-2 and TRBJ2-1; D is undetermined. This TCR was recovered from a woman aged 55 to 70 with acute or convalescent COVID-19. Here the CDR3 reads CASSLSPMRNEQFF. CDR3 in DNA: TGTGCCAGCAGCTTATCCCCCATGCGCAATGAGCAGTTCTTC.